These 18 T cell receptor beta chains were sequenced from one sample in a study of blood T cell repertoires in COVID-19 (dated by TCRdb to 2018 to 2021). Libraries were made using the immunoSEQ multiplex PCR assay. In TCRdb, the immuneACCESS table is reduced to in-frame sequences with V and J assigned. These tables do not hold every clone; where another copy was compared, an unresolved V gene accounts for under half, and the others remain unexplained. The sample data list about 73,000 clones, and over 80% of these were observed just once. The ten largest account for 2.5% to 3% of the sample. The sequenced sample was peripheral blood. Receptors originate from a man at least 80 years old with active or convalescent COVID-19.

The V call is TRBV5-4, the J call TRBJ1-3; D is ambiguous. CDR1 and CDR2 from the germline V gene are SGHNT and YYREEE (reference sequence). The V end was cut by 0 bases, the J end by 0 bases, with 10 bases between. The CDR3 covers 16 residues. This CDR3 reads CASSLDRTYSGNTIYF. CDR3 sequence (DNA): TGTGCCAGCAGCTTGGACCGGACTTACTCTGGAAACACCATATATTTT.

This chain links TRBV3-1 (or the pseudogene TRBV3-2) with TRBJ2-2; TRBD2 agrees at 13 bases. V gave up 7 bases and J gave up 7 bases; unmatched junction bases: 3. The CDR3 is 14 residues long. Germline V CDR1 and CDR2: LGHDT, YNNKEL (reference sequence). The CDR3 protein is CASTTSGRVGELFF. CDR3 nucleotides: TGTGCCAGCACTACTAGCGGGAGGGTCGGGGAGCTGTTTTTT.

The rearrangement joins TRBV11-2 to TRBJ2-1; TRBD2 matches at 12 bases. Germline V lookup: CDR1 SGHAT, CDR2 FQNNGV. V shed 2 bases and J 7 bases; nucleotides not matched to a gene: 9. CDR3 size: 17 residues. CDR3 sequence: CASSLRSWTSGNNEQFF. The CDR3 DNA reads TGTGCCAGCAGCTTAAGATCCTGGACTAGCGGGAATAATGAGCAGTTCTTC. The complete variable domain, with remaining parts taken from reference TRBV11-2 and TRBJ2-1, reads EAGVAQSPRYKIIEKRQSVAFWCNPISGHATLYWYQQILGQGPKLLIQFQNNGVVDDSQLPKDRFSAERLKGVDSTLKIQPAKLEDSAVYLCASSLRSWTSGNNEQFFGPGTRLTVL.

The rearrangement joins TRBV6-2 or TRBV6-3 to TRBJ1-4; D gene uncertain. V shed 0 bases and J shed 15 bases, with 11 bases lying between them. In germline, CDR1 is MNHEY, CDR2 SVGEGT. There are 12 residues in the CDR3. The CDR3 DNA is TGTGCCAGCAGTTACTCCGCCGGGGTATTGTTTTTT. Its translation: CASSYSAGVLFF.

This clone was detected only once. The chain couples TRBV19 to TRBJ1-3, with a tentative D call TRBD1 (5 bases). Trimming shortened V by 4 bases and J by 0 bases, and 10 bases separated the two germline ends. CDR1 is LNHDA and CDR2 is SQIVND in the germline V gene (reference sequence). This CDR3 contains 15 residues. The CDR3 nucleotides are TGTGCCAGTAGTAGTGGGGCTAGCTCTGGAAACACCATATATTTT. It codes for CASSSGASSGNTIYF.

The chain recombines TRBV30 with TRBJ1-5; D is unclear. V dropped 0 bases and J dropped 0 bases, with 6 bases sitting between them. Per the germline V gene, CDR1 is GTSNPN and CDR2 is SVGIG (reference sequence). The CDR3 has 14 amino acids. The CDR3 bases are TGTGCCTGGAGTGTCGTAGATAGCAATCAGCCCCAGCATTTT. Translating it yields CAWSVVDSNQPQHF.

The chain has TRBV5-1 and TRBJ2-2, with D possibly matching TRBD1 (6 bases). This CDR3 comprises 14 residues. V gave up 5 bases and J gave up 4 bases, with 12 bases separating them. Germline CDR1 is SGHRS and CDR2 is YFSETQ. The CDR3 spells CASSEGVGTGELFF. As DNA, the CDR3 is TGCGCCAGCAGTGAGGGGGTAGGCACCGGGGAGCTGTTTTTT.

This chain links TRBV7-2 with TRBJ2-3; TRBD2 matches at 9 bases. Germline CDR1 SGHTA, CDR2 FQGNSA. The CDR3 is 14 amino acids. The J segment lost 10 bases and the V segment lost 0 bases, leaving 5 bases of the junction unmatched. The CDR3 nucleotides are TGTGCCAGCAGCTTAGCGGTAGCGGGAGTGGCGCAGTATTTT. It translates to CASSLAVAGVAQYF.

The CDR3, as DNA: TGCAGCGTTGAAGGTTGGCCAGGGGCGGGAGATACGCAGTATTTT. It encodes CSVEGWPGAGDTQYF. This chain joins TRBV29-1 and TRBJ2-3; a possible D gene is TRBD1 (6 bases). The ends were cut back, 1 base at V and 5 bases at J, with 16 bases in the middle. Germline V gene sequence: CDR1 SQVTM, CDR2 ANQGSEA. This CDR3 is 15 amino acids long.

The chain carries TRBV5-1 and TRBJ2-5, with a weak D call TRBD2 (6 bases). CDR1 is SGHRS, CDR2 YFSETQ, per germline. V gave up 0 bases and J gave up 3 bases, with 9 bases separating them. The CDR3 loop spans 14 amino acids. In DNA, the CDR3 is TGCGCCAGCAGCTTGGAGGCTAGCGAAGAGACCCAGTACTTC. Its protein product is CASSLEASEETQYF.

The rearrangement uses TRBV2 and TRBJ2-7; a possible D gene is TRBD2 (5 bases). The CDR3 consists of 12 residues. With 7 bases removed from V and 6 bases from J, the gap between germline ends came to 13 bases. The germline CDR1 and CDR2 sequences are SNHLY and FYNNEI. The CDR3 DNA sequence: TGTGCCAGCAAGCGGTATCCAGGCGAGCAGTACTTC. Its translation is CASKRYPGEQYF.

The gene calls are TRBV7-2 and TRBJ2-1, with TRBD2 matching 7 bases. CDR1 and CDR2 (germline): SGHTA, FQGNSA. J gave up 7 bases and V 3 bases, and 9 bases lay outside the gene matches. The CDR3 has 15 amino acids. The CDR3 region has the DNA TGTGCCAGCAGCTTTAGGGGCCCTAGCGGAAATGAGCAGTTCTTC. Its translation: CASSFRGPSGNEQFF.

The gene calls are TRBV7-2 and TRBJ2-1, with 9 bases matching TRBD2. CDR3 length: 17 amino acids. The trim removed 5 bases at V and 6 bases at J, leaving 14 bases unmatched. From germline, CDR1 is SGHTA and CDR2 FQGNSA. Here the CDR3 reads CASSPGPGLAGPNEQFF. CDR3 DNA: TGTGCCAGCAGCCCCGGCCCCGGGCTAGCGGGACCCAATGAGCAGTTCTTC.

The V and J genes are TRBV6-2 or TRBV6-3 and TRBJ2-7; TRBD2 agrees at 10 bases. Per the germline V gene, CDR1 is MNHEY and CDR2 is SVGEGT. CDR3 length: 14 residues. V dropped 6 bases and J dropped 7; count of bases not matched to a gene: 9. The CDR3 loop is CASSTLAGMTEQYF. The CDR3 DNA reads as TGTGCCAGCAGCACACTAGCGGGAATGACGGAGCAGTACTTC.

This clone was detected only once. The V call is TRBV19, the J call TRBJ1-4; D possibly corresponds to TRBD1 (6 bases). Germline-derived CDR1 and CDR2 are LNHDA and SQIVND (reference sequence). This CDR3 is built from 15 residues. V lost 6 bases and J lost 3, with 14 bases in between. The CDR3 is CASRFTGNPNEKLFF. CDR3 bases: TGTGCCAGTAGGTTTACAGGGAATCCTAATGAAAAACTGTTTTTT.

The chain employs TRBV18 and TRBJ2-1, with TRBD2 matching over 10 bases. With V trimmed by 4 bases and J by 3 bases, 3 bases remained unmatched. The CDR3 runs 15 residues. CDR1 and CDR2 from the germline V gene are KGHSH and LQKENI. The CDR3 here is CASSQRLAGYNEQFF. The DNA for the CDR3 is TGTGCCAGCTCACAACGACTAGCGGGCTACAATGAGCAGTTCTTC.

V is TRBV28 and J is TRBJ1-1; no clear D gene. The V gene lost 1 base and the J gene lost 9 bases, with 12 bases spanning the gap. The CDR3 covers 13 residues. Per the germline V gene, CDR1 is MDHEN and CDR2 is SYDVKM. CDR3 coding DNA: TGTGCCAGCAGTTTATCCGGGAAATTCCAAGCTTTCTTT. It encodes CASSLSGKFQAFF.

The CDR3 DNA reads as TGTGCCTGGGCTAGCGGGACCCCCGAGCAGTACTTC. This gives the protein CAWASGTPEQYF. The chain employs TRBV30 and TRBJ2-7; TRBD2 agrees at 9 bases. Unmatched junction bases numbered 5, after V lost 5 bases and J lost 6 bases. CDR1 is GTSNPN and CDR2 is SVGIG in the germline V gene (reference sequence). The CDR3 has 12 amino acids.